This entry concerns a single T cell receptor (beta chain). Its antigen is undetermined. This record belongs to a study of T cell repertoires in cytomegalovirus infection. Whole-study results and caveats: Dominating the ex vivo response were HLA-C-restricted CMV-specific TCR beta clonotypes.

MiXCR was run by TCRdb on the reads, yielding one entry per CDR3 protein. The sample lists hundreds of thousands of distinct CDR3 sequences; roughly 42% were seen once. The V end lost 5 bases, the J end lost 2 bases, and 12 bases lay between the germline ends. The CDR3 is made up of 14 amino acids. Germline V lookup: CDR1 SGHVT, CDR2 SQSDAQ. The rearrangement uses TRBV7-4 and TRBJ2-5; tentative D call: TRBD2 (6 bases). This TCR came from a human donor in good health (CMV status not recorded). Some clones in this sample may be carry-over from other donors' samples. Here the sequenced sample was cultured PBMCs, taken from culture after CMV antigen stimulation. The CDR3 nucleotides are TGTGCCAGCAGCCTAGGGACTGCTCAAGAGACCCAGTACTTC. Translated: CASSLGTAQETQYF. Full variable domain (remainder filled in from reference TRBV7-4 and TRBJ2-5): GAGVSQSPRYKVAKRGRDVALRCDSISGHVTLYWYRQTLGQGSEVLTYSQSDAQRDKSGRPSGRFSAERPERSVSTLKIQRTEQGDSAVYLCASSLGTAQETQYFGPGTRLLVL.